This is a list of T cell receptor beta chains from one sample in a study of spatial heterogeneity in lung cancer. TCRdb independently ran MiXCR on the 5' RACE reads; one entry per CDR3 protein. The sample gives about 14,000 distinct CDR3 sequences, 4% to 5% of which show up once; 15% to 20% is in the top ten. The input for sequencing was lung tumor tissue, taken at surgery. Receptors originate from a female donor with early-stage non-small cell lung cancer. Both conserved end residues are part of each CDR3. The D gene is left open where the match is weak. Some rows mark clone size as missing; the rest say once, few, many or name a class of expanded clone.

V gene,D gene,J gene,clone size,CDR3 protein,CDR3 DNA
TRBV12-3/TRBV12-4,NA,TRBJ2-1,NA,CASSYYNEQFF,TGTGCCAGCAGCTACTACAATGAGCAGTTCTTC
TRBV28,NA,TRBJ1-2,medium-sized,CASIGQRYGYTF,TGTGCCAGCATCGGACAGCGCTATGGCTACACCTTC
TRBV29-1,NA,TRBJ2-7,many,CSVVPGVIGGEQYF,TGCAGCGTTGTACCGGGGGTAATAGGAGGCGAGCAGTACTTC
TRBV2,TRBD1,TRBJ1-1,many,CASSEGEGANTEAFF,TGTGCCAGCAGTGAAGGGGAGGGGGCTAACACTGAAGCTTTCTTT
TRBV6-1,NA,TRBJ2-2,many,CASNPLRITGELFF,TGTGCCAGCAATCCCCTGCGGATCACCGGGGAGCTGTTTTTT
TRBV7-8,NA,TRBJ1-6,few,CASSFRYPAGNSPLHF,TGTGCCAGCAGCTTTAGGTACCCAGCAGGAAATTCACCCCTCCACTTT
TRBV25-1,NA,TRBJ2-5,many,CASSEWEEKTQYF,TGTGCCAGCAGTGAATGGGAAGAAAAGACCCAGTACTTC
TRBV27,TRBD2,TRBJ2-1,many,CASSLTSGGVDEQFF,TGTGCCAGCAGTTTAACTAGCGGGGGGGTAGACGAGCAGTTCTTC
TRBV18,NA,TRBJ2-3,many,CASSPNGKDTQYF,TGTGCCAGCTCACCAAACGGGAAAGATACGCAGTATTTT
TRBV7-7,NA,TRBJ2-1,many,CASSLGLGFGDEQFF,TGTGCTAGCAGCTTAGGACTGGGGTTCGGAGATGAGCAGTTCTTC
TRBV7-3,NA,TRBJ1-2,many,CASSLSRTSYYGYTF,TGTGCCAGCAGCCTCAGCCGCACATCCTACTATGGCTACACCTTC
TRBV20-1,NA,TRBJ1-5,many,CSAAPGVRVGKGDQPQHF,TGCAGTGCGGCCCCGGGGGTCCGGGTCGGTAAGGGAGATCAGCCCCAGCATTTT
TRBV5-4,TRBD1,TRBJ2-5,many,CASSRWTGEGETQYF,TGTGCCAGCAGTCGATGGACAGGGGAGGGGGAGACCCAGTACTTC
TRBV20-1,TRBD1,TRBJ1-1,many,CSARGPQGGGQVNTEAFF,TGCAGTGCTAGAGGCCCGCAGGGAGGGGGCCAGGTTAACACTGAAGCTTTCTTT
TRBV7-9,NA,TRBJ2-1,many,CASSPHPGSSYNEQFF,TGTGCCAGCAGCCCCCACCCGGGGAGCTCCTACAATGAGCAGTTCTTC
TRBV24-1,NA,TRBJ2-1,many,CATSGPPSPRYNEQFF,TGTGCCACCAGTGGCCCCCCAAGTCCGCGCTACAATGAGCAGTTCTTC
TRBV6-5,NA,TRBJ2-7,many,CASSPSVPNRHEQYF,TGTGCCAGCAGTCCCAGTGTGCCCAACCGCCACGAGCAGTACTTC